There are many counts of the clone carrying this T cell receptor beta chain. The target antigen is unknown. The record originates from a study of regulatory T cells in long-lasting Graves disease. Overall study findings and caveats: Favored usage of TRBV28, TRBJ1-2 and TRBJ2-5 was recorded in persistent disease.

Time point described: newly diagnosed GD, antithyroid drugs for less than 3 months. PBMCs were the source of the RNA used for TCR sequencing. Germline V gene data show CDR1 as MNHNS and CDR2 as SASEGT. There are 13 residues in the CDR3. Losses at the gene ends were 6 bases for V and 4 bases for J; bases not matched to a gene: 4. The authors built TCR beta libraries using iRepertoire HTBI primers and Arm-PCR of CDR3 regions. From the multiplex PCR reads, TCRdb called clonotypes with MiXCR, one entry per CDR3 protein. The sample lists fewer than 400,000 distinct CDR3 sequences, about 20% seen once, with about 40% in the top ten.

V and J are TRBV6-1 and TRBJ2-7; 9 nucleotides align to TRBD1. Sample: peripheral blood mononuclear cells (PBMCs), taken at new diagnosis, from a patient treated with antithyroid drugs. This clonotype was sampled from a female donor with Graves disease. The CDR3 loop is CASSTQGAYEQYF. DNA of the CDR3: TGTGCCAGCAGCACACAGGGGGCATACGAGCAGTACTTC.